This T cell receptor beta chain was observed in a study of T cell responses to AZD1222 COVID-19 vaccine. Regarding the study as a whole: Mapped onto spike, vaccine-associated CD4 TCRs spanned it and were dominant at 160-218 and 743-854.

On this clone itself: Its antigen is unidentified.

The CDR3 covers 13 residues. V gave up 4 bases and J gave up 4 bases; unmatched junction bases: 3. Germline V lookup: CDR1 SQVTM, CDR2 ANQGSEA. Only in-frame clones appear in the TCRdb table, and some are missing; sequencing was by immunoSEQ multiplex PCR. This sample has just over 150,000 clones, with about 85% found just once. The specimen comprised peripheral blood, sampled after recovery from COVID-19. The sequence was obtained from an adult who had recovered from COVID-19. This rearrangement joins TRBV29-1 to TRBJ1-2, with 10 bases that match TRBD1. The CDR3 loop reads CSVGDRGLYGYTF. As DNA, the CDR3 is TGCAGCGTTGGGGACAGGGGACTCTATGGCTACACCTTC.